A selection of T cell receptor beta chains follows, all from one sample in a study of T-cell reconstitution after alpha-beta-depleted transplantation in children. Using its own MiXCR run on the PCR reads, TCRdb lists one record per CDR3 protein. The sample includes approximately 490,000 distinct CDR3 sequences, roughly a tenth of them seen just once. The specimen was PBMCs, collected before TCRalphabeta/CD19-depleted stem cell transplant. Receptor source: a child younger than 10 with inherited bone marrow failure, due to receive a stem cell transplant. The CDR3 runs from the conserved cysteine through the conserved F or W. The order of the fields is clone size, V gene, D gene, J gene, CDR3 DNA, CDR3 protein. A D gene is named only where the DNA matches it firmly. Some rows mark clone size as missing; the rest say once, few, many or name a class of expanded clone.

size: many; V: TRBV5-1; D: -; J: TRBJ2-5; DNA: TGCGCCAGCAGCTTCTCAGGGGAAGAGACCCAGTACTTC; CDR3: CASSFSGEETQYF
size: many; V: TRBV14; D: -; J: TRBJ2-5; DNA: TGTGCCAGCAGCCATACGGAGACCCAGTACTTC; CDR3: CASSHTETQYF
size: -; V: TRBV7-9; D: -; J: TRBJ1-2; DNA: TGTGCCAGCAGCTTGGGGACGGTTGGCTCTAACTATGGCTACACCTTC; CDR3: CASSLGTVGSNYGYTF
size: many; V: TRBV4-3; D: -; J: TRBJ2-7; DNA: TGCGCCAGCAGCCAAACATTAGGGACCAACTACGAGCAGTACTTC; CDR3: CASSQTLGTNYEQYF
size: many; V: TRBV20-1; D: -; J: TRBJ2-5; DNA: TGCAGTGCTAGGGTCTCCGGACAAGGGGCCCAGTACTTC; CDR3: CSARVSGQGAQYF
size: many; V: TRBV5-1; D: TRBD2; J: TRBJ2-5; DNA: TGCGCCAGCAGCTTTACTAGCGTGCAAGAGACCCAGTACTTC; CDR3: CASSFTSVQETQYF
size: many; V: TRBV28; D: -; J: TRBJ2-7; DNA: TGTGCCAGCAGTTATACGTCCCCCTACGAGCAGTACTTC; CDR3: CASSYTSPYEQYF
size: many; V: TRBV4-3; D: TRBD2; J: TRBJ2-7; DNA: TGCGCCAGCAGCCAGCTTAGCGGGCCCTCCTACGAGCAGTACTTC; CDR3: CASSQLSGPSYEQYF
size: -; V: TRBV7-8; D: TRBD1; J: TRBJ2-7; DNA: TGTGCCAGCAGCTTAGCGCTAGGGGGCCTGAAGACCTACGAGCAGTACTTC; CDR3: CASSLALGGLKTYEQYF
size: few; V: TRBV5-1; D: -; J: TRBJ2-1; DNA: TGCGCCAGCAGCTTGGGACCCGGGACAAACTACAATGAGCAGTTCTTC; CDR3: CASSLGPGTNYNEQFF
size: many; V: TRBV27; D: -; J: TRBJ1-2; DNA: TGTTCCAGCAGTTTAGGTCAGGGGCGATGGGGCTACACCTTC; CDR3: CSSSLGQGRWGYTF
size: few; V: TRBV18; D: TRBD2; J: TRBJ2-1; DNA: TGTGCCAGCTCACCACCGGACTTAGCGGGAGTCTACAATGAGCAGTTCTTC; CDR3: CASSPPDLAGVYNEQFF
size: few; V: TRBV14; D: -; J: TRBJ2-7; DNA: TGTGCCAGCAGCCAAGGTCTTGGGCGGAACTACGAGCAGTACTTC; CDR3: CASSQGLGRNYEQYF
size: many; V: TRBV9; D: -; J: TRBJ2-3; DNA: TGTGCCAGCAGCGTAGAAGACTGGGACCCAAGGCAGTATTTT; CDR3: CASSVEDWDPRQYF
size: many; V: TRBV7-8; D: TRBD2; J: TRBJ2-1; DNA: TGTGCCAGCAGCTTAGGCCGGGAGGGGCAGTTCTTC; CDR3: CASSLGREGQFF
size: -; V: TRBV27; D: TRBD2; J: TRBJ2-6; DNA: TGTGCCAGGGGAGGGGCTCAGCCTGGGGCCAACGTCCTGACTTTC; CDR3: CARGGAQPGANVLTF
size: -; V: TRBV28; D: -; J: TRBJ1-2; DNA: TGTGCCAGCGCCCTCAGGGACTATGGCTACACCTTC; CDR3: CASALRDYGYTF
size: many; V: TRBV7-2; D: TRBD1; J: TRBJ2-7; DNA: TGTGCCAGCAGCACGGGACAGTTTTACGAGCAGTACTTC; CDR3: CASSTGQFYEQYF
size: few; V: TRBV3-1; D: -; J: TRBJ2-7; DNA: TGTGCCAGCAGCCACGCCTCTGAGCAGTACTTC; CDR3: CASSHASEQYF
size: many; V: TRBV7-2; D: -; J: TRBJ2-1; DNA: TGTGCCAGCGGTTTAAGGAAGAGCTCCTACAATGAGCAGTTCTTC; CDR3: CASGLRKSSYNEQFF
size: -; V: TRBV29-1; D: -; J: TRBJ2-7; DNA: TGCAGCGTTGGGCGGCAGGGCGGACACGAGCAGTACTTC; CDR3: CSVGRQGGHEQYF
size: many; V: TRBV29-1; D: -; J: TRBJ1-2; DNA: TGCAGCGTTGTGGAGTGGGCTCTGGACTATGGCTACACCTTC; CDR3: CSVVEWALDYGYTF
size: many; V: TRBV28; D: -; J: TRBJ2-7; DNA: TGTGCCAGCGACTGTGGGACAATCTTTTTCCTCTACGAGCAGTACTTC; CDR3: CASDCGTIFFLYEQYF
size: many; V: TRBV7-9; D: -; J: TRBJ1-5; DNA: TGTGCCAGCAGCTTAGACGCTCAGCCCCAGCATTTT; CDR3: CASSLDAQPQHF
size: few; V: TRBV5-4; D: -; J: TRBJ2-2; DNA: TGTGCCAGCAGCGCAACCCCAGGGTTAAACACCGGGGAGCTGTTTTTT; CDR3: CASSATPGLNTGELFF
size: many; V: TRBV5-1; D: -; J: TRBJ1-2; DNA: TGCGCCAGCAGCTCAACGGATTACTATGGCTACACCTTC; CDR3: CASSSTDYYGYTF
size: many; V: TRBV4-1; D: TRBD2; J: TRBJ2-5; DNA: TGCGCCAGCAGTCTACGCGGGGGAGGAGAGACCCAGTACTTC; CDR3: CASSLRGGGETQYF
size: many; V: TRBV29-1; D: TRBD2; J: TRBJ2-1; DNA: TGCAGCGTTTTCGGGACTAGCGGGAGATACAATGAGCAGTTCTTC; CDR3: CSVFGTSGRYNEQFF
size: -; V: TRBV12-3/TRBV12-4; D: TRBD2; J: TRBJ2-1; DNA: TGTGCCAGCAGTCCCAGACTAGCGGGAGGGCCCAATGAGCAGTTCTTC; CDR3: CASSPRLAGGPNEQFF
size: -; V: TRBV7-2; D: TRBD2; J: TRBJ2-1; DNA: TGTGCCAGCAGCTTAATATGGGCTAGCGGTTACAATGAGCAGTTCTTC; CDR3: CASSLIWASGYNEQFF
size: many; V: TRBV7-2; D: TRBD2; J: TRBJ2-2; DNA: TGTGCCAGCAGCTTAGCTCGGCCGGGGACTAGCGGAGGCCGGGGCACCGGGGAGCTGTTTTTT; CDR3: CASSLARPGTSGGRGTGELFF
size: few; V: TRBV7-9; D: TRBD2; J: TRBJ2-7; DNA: TGTGCCAGCAGCTTACCTGGACTAGCGGCCTCCTACGAGCAGTACTTC; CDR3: CASSLPGLAASYEQYF
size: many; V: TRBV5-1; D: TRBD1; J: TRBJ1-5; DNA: TGCGCCAGCAGCTTCGGAGGGGGCGGTCAGCCCCAGCATTTT; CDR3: CASSFGGGGQPQHF
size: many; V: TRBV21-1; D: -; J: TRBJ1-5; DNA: TGTGCCAGCAGCAAAGCTCCCTTTGGTCAGCCCCAGCATTTT; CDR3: CASSKAPFGQPQHF
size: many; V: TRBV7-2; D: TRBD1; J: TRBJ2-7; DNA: TGTGCCAGCAGCTTACTAGGCAGGGGGTACTACGAGCAGTACTTC; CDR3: CASSLLGRGYYEQYF
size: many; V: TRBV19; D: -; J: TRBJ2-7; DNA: TGTGCCAGTAGTATAGATCTGGAGACGGGCGAGCAGTACTTC; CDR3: CASSIDLETGEQYF
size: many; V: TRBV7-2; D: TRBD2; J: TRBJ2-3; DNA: TGTGCCACAGGGGGGGGACTAGCGGGAGGGCTCTCTGCGCAGTATTTT; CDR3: CATGGGLAGGLSAQYF
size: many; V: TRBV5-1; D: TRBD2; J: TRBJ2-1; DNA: TGCGCCAGCAGCTTGTGGCTAGCGGGAGGAAACCCCTACAATGAGCAGTTCTTC; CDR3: CASSLWLAGGNPYNEQFF
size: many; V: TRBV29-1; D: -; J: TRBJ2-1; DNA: TGCAGCGTTGAACTTGGAGCGAGGCTCTACAATGAGCAGTTCTTC; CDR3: CSVELGARLYNEQFF
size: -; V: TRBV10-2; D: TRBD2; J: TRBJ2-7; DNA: TGCGCCAGCAGTGGACTAGCGGGAAGGCTCAAGTACTTC; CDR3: CASSGLAGRLKYF
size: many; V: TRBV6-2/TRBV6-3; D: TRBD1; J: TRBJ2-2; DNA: TGTGCCAGCAGTTACCCGGGACAGGGGAGGACCGGGGAGCTGTTTTTT; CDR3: CASSYPGQGRTGELFF
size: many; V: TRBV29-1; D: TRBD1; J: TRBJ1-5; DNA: TGCAGCGTTGCGGGACAGGGCGATCAGCCCCAGCATTTT; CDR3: CSVAGQGDQPQHF
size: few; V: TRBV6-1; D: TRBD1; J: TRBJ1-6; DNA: TGTGCCAGCAGACCCGGGACAGGGCATCTATCCTATAATTCACCCCTCCACTTT; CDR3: CASRPGTGHLSYNSPLHF
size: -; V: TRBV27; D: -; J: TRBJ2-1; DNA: TGTGCCAGCAGTTATCGTATCTACAATGAGCAGTTCTTC; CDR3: CASSYRIYNEQFF
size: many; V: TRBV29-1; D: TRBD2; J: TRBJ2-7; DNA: TGCAGCGCCCGGACTAGCGGGATTGGGCAGTACTTC; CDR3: CSARTSGIGQYF
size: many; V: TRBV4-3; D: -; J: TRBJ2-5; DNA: TGCGCCAGCAGCCAAGATGGGCAAGAGACCCAGTACTTC; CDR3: CASSQDGQETQYF
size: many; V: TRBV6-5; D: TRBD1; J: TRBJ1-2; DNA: TGTGCCAGCAGTTACTCGGCCCCGGGACAGTCCTATGGCTACACCTTC; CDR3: CASSYSAPGQSYGYTF
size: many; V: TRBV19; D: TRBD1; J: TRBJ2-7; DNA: TGTGCCAGTAGTCCCTACAGGGGCCCTTACGAGCAGTACTTC; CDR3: CASSPYRGPYEQYF
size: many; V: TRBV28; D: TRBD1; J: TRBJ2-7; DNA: TGTGCCAGCAGTTTCGGGACAGGGTCGGACGAGCAGTACTTC; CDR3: CASSFGTGSDEQYF
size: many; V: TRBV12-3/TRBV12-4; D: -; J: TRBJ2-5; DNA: TGTGCCAGCAGTTCCCCAGACGGGAGAACGCGAGAGACCCAGTACTTC; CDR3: CASSSPDGRTRETQYF
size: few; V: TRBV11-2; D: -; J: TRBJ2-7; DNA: TGTGCCAGCAGCTTATCGGCCGGGTGGCAGTCCTACGAGCAGTACTTC; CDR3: CASSLSAGWQSYEQYF
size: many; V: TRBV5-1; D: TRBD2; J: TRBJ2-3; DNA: TGCGCCAGCAGCTTAGGGAGACTAGCCCTCACAGATACGCAGTATTTT; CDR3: CASSLGRLALTDTQYF
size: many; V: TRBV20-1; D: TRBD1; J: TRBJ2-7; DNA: TGCAGTGCTACAGGCGCAGGGGGCACGTTCTACGAGCAGTACTTC; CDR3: CSATGAGGTFYEQYF
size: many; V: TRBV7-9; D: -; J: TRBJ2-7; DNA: TGTGCCAGCGGGCAGGGGAAGTGGTACGAGCAGTACTTC; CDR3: CASGQGKWYEQYF
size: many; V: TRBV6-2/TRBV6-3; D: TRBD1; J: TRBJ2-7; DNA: TGTGCCAGCAGCCAAGGGACAGGAGTAGACGAGCAGTACTTC; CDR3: CASSQGTGVDEQYF
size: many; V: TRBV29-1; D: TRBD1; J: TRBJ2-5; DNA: TGCAGCGTTGGACAGGGAAGGACAGAGACCCAGTACTTC; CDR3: CSVGQGRTETQYF